Listed here is a single T cell receptor (beta chain). Antigen specificity is unknown. Evenly divided among several immunoSEQ plates was the genomic DNA of each subset. Data came from immunoSEQ multiplex PCR; TCRdb stores just in-frame clones and leaves some out. The table lists hundreds of thousands of clones, around 78% of them singletons. The source of the sample is a study of shared clonotypes between healthy human individuals. General study points: Apart from blood, nothing was sampled; tissue repertoires likely differ. Limitation of the genetic and exposure-history diversity represented came from the few donors.

The CDR3 is 14 residues long. In germline, CDR1 is MDHEN, CDR2 SYDVKM. The V gene lost 5 bases and the J gene lost 6 bases, with 14 bases spanning the gap. The chain combines TRBV28 with TRBJ2-1; no definite D call. This receptor was taken from a woman aged 40 to 49 in good health. Some clones in this sample may be carry-over from other donors' samples. Sequencing was carried out using PBMCs. The CDR3 bases are TGTGCCAGCAGTCTGGCCGGGCTAGGCAATGAGCAGTTCTTC. This encodes CASSLAGLGNEQFF.